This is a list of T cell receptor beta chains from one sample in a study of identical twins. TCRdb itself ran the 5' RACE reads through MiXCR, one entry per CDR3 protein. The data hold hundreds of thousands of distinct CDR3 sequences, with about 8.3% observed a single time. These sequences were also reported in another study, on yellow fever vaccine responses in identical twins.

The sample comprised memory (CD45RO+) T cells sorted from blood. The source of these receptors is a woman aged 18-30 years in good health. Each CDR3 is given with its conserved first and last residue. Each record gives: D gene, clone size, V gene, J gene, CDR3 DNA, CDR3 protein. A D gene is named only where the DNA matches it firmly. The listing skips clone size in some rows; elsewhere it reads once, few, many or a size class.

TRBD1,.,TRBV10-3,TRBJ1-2,TGTGCCACTAACCGAGGGGAGGGACAGGGAACTCTTGGCTACACCTTC,CATNRGEGQGTLGYTF
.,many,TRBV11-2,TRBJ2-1,TGTGCCAGCAGCTTTTCACCCAATGAGCAGTTCTTC,CASSFSPNEQFF
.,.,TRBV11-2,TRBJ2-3,TGTGCCAGCAGCGAAAGACAGAATACGCAGTATTTT,CASSERQNTQYF
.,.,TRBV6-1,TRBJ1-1,TGTGCCAGCATGCAGGCCCAGGCTTTCTTT,CASMQAQAFF
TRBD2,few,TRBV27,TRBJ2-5,TGTGCCAGCAGTTTGACTAGCGGGAGAGGAGAGACCCAGTACTTC,CASSLTSGRGETQYF
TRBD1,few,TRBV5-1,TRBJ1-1,TGCGCCAGCAGCTGGGCGACAGGGGGCTTCGTAGAAGCTTTCTTT,CASSWATGGFVEAFF
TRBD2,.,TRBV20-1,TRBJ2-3,TGCAGTGCTGTGGGACTAGCGGGGACAGATACGCAGTATTTT,CSAVGLAGTDTQYF
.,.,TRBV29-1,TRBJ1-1,TGCAGCGTTGGGGCGACGAACACTGAAGCTTTCTTT,CSVGATNTEAFF
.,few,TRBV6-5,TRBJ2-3,TGTGCCAGCAGTTCCTGGACGGGCACAGATACGCAGTATTTT,CASSSWTGTDTQYF
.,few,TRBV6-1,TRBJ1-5,TGTGCCAGCAGTCAAGCAGGGGATAGCAATCAGCCCCAGCATTTT,CASSQAGDSNQPQHF
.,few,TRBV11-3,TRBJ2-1,TGTGCCAGCAGCTTAGCCGGAGGGGATGAGCAGTTCTTC,CASSLAGGDEQFF
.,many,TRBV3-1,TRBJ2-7,TGTGCCAGCAGCCATACTTTGAGCTCCTACGAGCAGTACTTC,CASSHTLSSYEQYF
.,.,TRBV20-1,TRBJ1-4,TGCAGTGCCCGCCCGGGAGACGCAACTAATGAAAAACTGTTTTTT,CSARPGDATNEKLFF
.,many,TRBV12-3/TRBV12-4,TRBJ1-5,.,CASSSSRGHQPQHF
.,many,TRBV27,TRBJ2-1,TGTGCCAGCAGTTTTGATTCGGCCCGCTCCTACAATGAGCAGTTCTTC,CASSFDSARSYNEQFF
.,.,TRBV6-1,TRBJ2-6,TGTGCCAGCAGTGGAGACGGCTCTGGGGCCAACGTCCTGACTTTC,CASSGDGSGANVLTF
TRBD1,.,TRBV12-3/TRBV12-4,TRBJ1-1,TGTGCCAGCAGCATGACAGGGCCAAGGGGTGCTGAAGCTTTCTTT,CASSMTGPRGAEAFF
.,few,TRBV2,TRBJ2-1,TGTGCCAACACGCCGGGGGTGAGCTCCTACAATGAGCAGTTCTTC,CANTPGVSSYNEQFF
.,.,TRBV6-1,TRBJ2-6,TGTGCCAGCAGTGAAGCCGGGTTCTCTGGGGCCAACGTCCTGACTTTC,CASSEAGFSGANVLTF
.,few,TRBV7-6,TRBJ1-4,TGTGCCAGCAGCTTAGGAGGGGAAGCTAATGAAAAACTGTTTTTT,CASSLGGEANEKLFF
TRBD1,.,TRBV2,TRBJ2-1,TGTGCCACTCGACAGGGGATCTACAATGAGCAGTTCTTC,CATRQGIYNEQFF
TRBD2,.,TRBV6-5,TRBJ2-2,TGTGCCAGCAGTTACTCGAGCGGGGGGGCCCTGACCGGGGAGCTGTTTTTT,CASSYSSGGALTGELFF
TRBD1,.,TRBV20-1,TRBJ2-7,TGCAGTGCTAGGATGGACAGGGGTAACGAGCAGTACTTC,CSARMDRGNEQYF
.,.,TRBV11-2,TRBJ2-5,TGTGCCAGCAGTCGTGAGCGGGCAGAGACCCAGTACTTC,CASSRERAETQYF
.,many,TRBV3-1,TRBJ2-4,TGTGCCAGCAGCCTGGAGGGGGCTGAAAACATTCAGTACTTC,CASSLEGAENIQYF
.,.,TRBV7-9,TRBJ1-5,TGTGCCAGCAGTTCACAGGCTGGCAATCAGCCCCAGCATTTT,CASSSQAGNQPQHF
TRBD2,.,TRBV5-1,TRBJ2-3,TGCGCCAGCAGAGGACTAGCGGGATCGGATACGCAGTATTTT,CASRGLAGSDTQYF
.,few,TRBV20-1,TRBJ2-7,TGCAGTGCTAGAGACACCCACAGCTCCTACGAGCAGTACTTC,CSARDTHSSYEQYF
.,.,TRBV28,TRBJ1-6,TGTGCCACCCCTTGCCCGTCGACGGAAGATAATTCACCCCTCCACTTT,CATPCPSTEDNSPLHF
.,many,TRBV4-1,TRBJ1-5,TGCGCCAGCAGCCAAGATTCGGGCCGGCCCCAGCATTTT,CASSQDSGRPQHF
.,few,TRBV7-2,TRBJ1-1,TGTGCCAGCAGTTTCACGGGGGGGCAGTCCCGGCGTGCTTTCTTT,CASSFTGGQSRRAFF
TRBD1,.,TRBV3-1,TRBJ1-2,TGTGCCAGCAGCCCGGGACAGGGGTCCGGCTACACCTTC,CASSPGQGSGYTF
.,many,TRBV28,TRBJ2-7,TGTGCCAGCAGCCTCCAGAGCGTGTCCTACGAGCAGTACTTC,CASSLQSVSYEQYF
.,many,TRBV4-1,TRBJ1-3,TGCGCCAGCAGCCAAGTATCCGGGTCTGGAAACACCATATATTTT,CASSQVSGSGNTIYF
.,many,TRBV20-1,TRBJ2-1,TGCAGTGCGCCCCTCGGGGCCGACAATGAGCAGTTCTTC,CSAPLGADNEQFF
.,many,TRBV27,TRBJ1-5,TGTGCCAGCAGTTCCAGGGAGTCTAGCAATCAGCCCCAGCATTTT,CASSSRESSNQPQHF
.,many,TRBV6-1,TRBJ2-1,TGTGCCAGCAGCACGGGAGAAGGGGGCTCCTACAATGAGCAGTTCTTC,CASSTGEGGSYNEQFF
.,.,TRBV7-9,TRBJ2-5,TGTGCCAGCAGCCCCAAAGGGGGAGAGACCCAGTACTTC,CASSPKGGETQYF
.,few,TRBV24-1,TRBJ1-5,TGTGCCACCAGTGGGACCGGTAATCAGCCCCGGCATTTT,CATSGTGNQPRHF
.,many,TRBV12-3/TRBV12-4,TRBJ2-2,TGTGCCAGCAGTTTACTTCGGGACACCGGGGAGCTGTTTTTT,CASSLLRDTGELFF
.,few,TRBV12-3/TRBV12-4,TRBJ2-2,TGTGCCAACCGACTGAGAAGGAACACCGGGGAGCTGTTTTTT,CANRLRRNTGELFF
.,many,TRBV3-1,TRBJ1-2,TGTGCCAGCAGCCAGTCCGGATTCTATGGCTACACCTTC,CASSQSGFYGYTF
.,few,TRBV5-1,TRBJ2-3,TGCGCCAGCAGCTTTGGGCTAGCCCTAGATACGCAGTATTTT,CASSFGLALDTQYF
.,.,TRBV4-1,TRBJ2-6,TGCGCCAGCAGCGCACTCGGCTCTGGGGCCAACGTCCTGACTTTC,CASSALGSGANVLTF
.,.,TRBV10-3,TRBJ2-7,TGTGCCACCGGGGGCCCGACCACCTACGAGCAGTACTTC,CATGGPTTYEQYF
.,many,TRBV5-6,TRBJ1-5,TGTGCCAGCAGCTTGGGAGGGGGGAATAGCAATCAGCCCCAGCATTTT,CASSLGGGNSNQPQHF
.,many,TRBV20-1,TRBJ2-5,TGCAGTGCTAGTGGCGAGACCCAGTACTTC,CSASGETQYF
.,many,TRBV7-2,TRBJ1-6,TGTGCCAGCAACCAAAACTATAATTCACCCCTCCACTTT,CASNQNYNSPLHF
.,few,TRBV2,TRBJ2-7,TGTGCCAGCAACCCTGGGCGAAGCTCCTACGAGCAGTACTTC,CASNPGRSSYEQYF
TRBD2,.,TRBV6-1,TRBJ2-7,TGTGCCAGCAGTCCCCGGGGGGAATCCTACGAGCAGTACTTC,CASSPRGESYEQYF
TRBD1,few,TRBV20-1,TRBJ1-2,TGCAGTGCCCCGACAGGGTGGGGCTACACCTTC,CSAPTGWGYTF
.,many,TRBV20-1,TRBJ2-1,TGCAGTGCTGCGGGAAACCCCTACAATGAGCAGTTCTTC,CSAAGNPYNEQFF
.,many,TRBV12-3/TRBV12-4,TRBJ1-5,TGTGCCAGCGTCAAGGGGGAGAAGGGTCAGCCCCAGCATTTT,CASVKGEKGQPQHF
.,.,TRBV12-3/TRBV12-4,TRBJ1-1,TGTGCCAGCAGGTCTGGGGGAGCGTACACTGAAGCTTTCTTT,CASRSGGAYTEAFF
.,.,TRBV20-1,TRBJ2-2,TGCAGTGCTGTGAACAGGCTTGCGAACACCGGGGAGCTGTTTTTT,CSAVNRLANTGELFF
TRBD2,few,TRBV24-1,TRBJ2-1,TGTGCCACCAGTGATTCTACGAGCGGGGGGGTATACAATGAGCAGTTCTTC,CATSDSTSGGVYNEQFF
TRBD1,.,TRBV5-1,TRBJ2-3,TGCGCCAGCAGCCGACAGGGAACCAGCACAGATACGCAGTATTTT,CASSRQGTSTDTQYF